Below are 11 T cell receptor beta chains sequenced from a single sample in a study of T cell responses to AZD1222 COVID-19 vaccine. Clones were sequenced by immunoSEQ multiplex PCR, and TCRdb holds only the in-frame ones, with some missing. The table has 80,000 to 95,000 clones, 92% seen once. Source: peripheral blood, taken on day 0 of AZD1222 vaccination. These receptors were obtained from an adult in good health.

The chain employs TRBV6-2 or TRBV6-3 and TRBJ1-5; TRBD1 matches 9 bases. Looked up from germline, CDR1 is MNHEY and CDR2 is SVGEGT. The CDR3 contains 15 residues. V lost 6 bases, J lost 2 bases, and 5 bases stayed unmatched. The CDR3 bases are TGTGCCAGCAGCAGAACAGGGGGCGGCAATCAGCCCCAGCATTTT. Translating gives CASSRTGGGNQPQHF.

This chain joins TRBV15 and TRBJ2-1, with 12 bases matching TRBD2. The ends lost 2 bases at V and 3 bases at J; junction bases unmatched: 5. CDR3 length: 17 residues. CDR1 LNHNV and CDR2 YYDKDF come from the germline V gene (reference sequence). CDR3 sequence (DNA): TGTGCCACCAGCAGACGCCCGACTAGCGGGAGCTACAATGAGCAGTTCTTC. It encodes CATSRRPTSGSYNEQFF.

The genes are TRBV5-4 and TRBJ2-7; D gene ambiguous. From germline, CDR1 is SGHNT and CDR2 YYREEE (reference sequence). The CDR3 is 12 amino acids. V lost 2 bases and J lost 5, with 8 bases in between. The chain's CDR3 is CASSFGSNEQYF. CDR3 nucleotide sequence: TGTGCCAGCAGCTTTGGATCCAACGAGCAGTACTTC.

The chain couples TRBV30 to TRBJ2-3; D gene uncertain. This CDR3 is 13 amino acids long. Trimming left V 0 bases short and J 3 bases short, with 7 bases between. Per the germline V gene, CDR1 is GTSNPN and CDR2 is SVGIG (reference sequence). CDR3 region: CAWSVLGTDTQYF. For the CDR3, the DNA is TGTGCCTGGAGTGTACTCGGAACAGATACGCAGTATTTT.

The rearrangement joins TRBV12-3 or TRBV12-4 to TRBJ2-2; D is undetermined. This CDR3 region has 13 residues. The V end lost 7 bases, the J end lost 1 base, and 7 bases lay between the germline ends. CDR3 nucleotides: TGTGCCAGCAACACGGGGAACACCGGGGAGCTGTTTTTT. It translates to CASNTGNTGELFF.

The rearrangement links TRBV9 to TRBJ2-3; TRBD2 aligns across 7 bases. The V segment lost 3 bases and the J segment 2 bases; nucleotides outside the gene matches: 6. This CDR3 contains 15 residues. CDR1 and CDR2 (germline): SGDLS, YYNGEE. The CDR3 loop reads CASSETGGYTDTQYF. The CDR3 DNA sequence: TGTGCCAGCAGCGAGACCGGGGGGTACACAGATACGCAGTATTTT.

CDR3 coding DNA: TGTGCCAGCAGTCCCCCGGGACAGGGTGTTCGAGAGACCCAGTACTTC. This encodes CASSPPGQGVRETQYF. The rearrangement links TRBV28 to TRBJ2-5, with 9 bases that match TRBD1. CDR1 is MDHEN and CDR2 is SYDVKM in the germline V gene. This CDR3 spans 16 amino acids. Trimming cost V 5 bases and J 4 bases; bases outside gene matches: 11.

The CDR3 region has the DNA TGTGCCAGCAGCCCCTTGGCCCCAACTAGCGGGGAAGCCTACGAGCAGTACTTC. Amino acids: CASSPLAPTSGEAYEQYF. V gene TRBV7-9 combines with J gene TRBJ2-7, with 10 bases that match TRBD2. After removal of 5 bases from V and 2 bases from J, the junction contained 15 bases not matched to a gene. The CDR3 extends over 18 amino acids. Germline-derived CDR1 and CDR2 are SEHNR and FQNEAQ (reference sequence).

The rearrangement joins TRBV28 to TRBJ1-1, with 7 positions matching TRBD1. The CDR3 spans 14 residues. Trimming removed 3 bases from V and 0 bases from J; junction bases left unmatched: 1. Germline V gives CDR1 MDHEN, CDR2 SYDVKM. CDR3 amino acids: CASSLGQLNTEAFF. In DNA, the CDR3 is TGTGCCAGCAGTTTGGGACAGCTGAACACTGAAGCTTTCTTT.

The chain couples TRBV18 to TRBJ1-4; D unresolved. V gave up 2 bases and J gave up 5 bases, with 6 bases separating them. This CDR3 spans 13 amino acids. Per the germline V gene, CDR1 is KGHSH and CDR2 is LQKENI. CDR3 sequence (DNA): TGTGCCAGCTCACCAAGATCAAATGAAAAACTGTTTTTT. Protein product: CASSPRSNEKLFF.

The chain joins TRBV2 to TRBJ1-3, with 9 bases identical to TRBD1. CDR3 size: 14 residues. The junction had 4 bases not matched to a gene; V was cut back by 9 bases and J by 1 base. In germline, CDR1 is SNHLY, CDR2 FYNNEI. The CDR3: CARRGTGSGNTIYF. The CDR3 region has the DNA TGTGCCAGGAGAGGGACAGGGTCTGGAAACACCATATATTTT.